The clone carrying this TCR beta chain was seen more than once but under ten times. Its antigen remains unknown. Specified time point: newly diagnosed GD, antithyroid drugs for less than 3 months. Making the TCR library involved RNA that had been extracted from PBMCs. The patients included were those that came from an endocrinology department in Xi'an, China. Combining iRepertoire HTBI primers with Arm-PCR of CDR3 regions, the authors built TCR beta libraries. TCRdb passed the multiplex PCR reads through MiXCR, listing each CDR3 protein once. The sample holds under 800,000 distinct CDR3 sequences, around 17% seen once. The data are from a study of regulatory T cells in long-lasting Graves disease. The study's findings and limits: Newly diagnosed Graves' patients exceeded persistent ones in TCR diversity.

The sample was also reused in another study, on T cells in Graves' hyperthyroidism and ophthalmopathy.

Source: peripheral blood mononuclear cells (PBMCs), taken at new diagnosis, from a patient treated with antithyroid drugs. This TCR was recovered from a woman between 25 and 40 years old with Graves disease.

The CDR3 spells CASRPTGDLTDTQYF. CDR3 DNA: TGTGCCAGCAGACCGACAGGGGACCTCACAGATACGCAGTATTTT. This chain joins TRBV7-8 and TRBJ2-3; TRBD1 matches at 8 bases. Germline V gene lookup returns CDR1 SGHVS and CDR2 FQNEAQ. V shed 6 bases and J 2 bases; nucleotides not matched to a gene: 7. The CDR3 sequence is 15 residues long. The whole variable domain, remainder taken from reference TRBV7-8 and TRBJ2-3, is GAGVSQSPRYKVAKRGQDVALRCDPISGHVSLFWYQQALGQGPEFLTYFQNEAQLDKSGLPSDRFFAERPEGSVSTLKIQRTQQEDSAVYLCASRPTGDLTDTQYFGPGTRLTVL.